This TCR beta chain was found in a study of molecular identifiers for immune sequencing clone quantification. Background on the study: Five portions were made in replicates from RNA of approximately 22,000 or 94,000 naive CD8 cells, and four underwent sequencing.

The V end was cut by 2 bases, the J end by 5 bases, with 13 bases between. This CDR3 region has 16 residues. Germline CDR1 SGHTA, CDR2 FQGTGA. Sorted cell numbers of about 19,000 to 1,000,000, with 10%, 30% or 50% RNA, served as input for naive CD8 libraries. A CD8+CD4-CCR7+CD45RA+ gate was used to sort naive CD8 T cells. Methods described previously, with TCR primers listed, were used for bulk TCR libraries. One entry per CDR3 protein results from TCRdb running MiXCR on the PCR reads. Among under 600,000 distinct CDR3 sequences, roughly a fifth were seen once, and the ten largest hold under 0.85%. The J gene is TRBJ1-6, the V gene TRBV7-3, with D possibly matching TRBD1 (6 bases). The sequenced sample was naive CD8+ T cells from blood, with Jurkat cell RNA spiked in. Subset given: FACS-sorted CD8+CD4-CCR7+CD45RA+ naive T cells. This TCR came from a human donor in good health. Some libraries in this study had Jurkat cell RNA spiked in. CDR3 DNA: TGTGCCAGCAGCTTATGGGGGCCCGGGGATAATTCACCCCTCCACTTT. Amino acids: CASSLWGPGDNSPLHF.